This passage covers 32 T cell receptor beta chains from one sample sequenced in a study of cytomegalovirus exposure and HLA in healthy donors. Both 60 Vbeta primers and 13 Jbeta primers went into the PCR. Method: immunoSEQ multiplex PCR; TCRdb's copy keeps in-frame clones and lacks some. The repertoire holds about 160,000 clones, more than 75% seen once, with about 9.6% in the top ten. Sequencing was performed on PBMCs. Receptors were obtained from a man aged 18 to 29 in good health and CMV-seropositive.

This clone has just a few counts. The CDR3 bases are TGTGCCTGGAGCCTAGGACTAGCTGGAAACACCATATATTTT. It translates to CAWSLGLAGNTIYF. The V call is TRBV30, the J call TRBJ1-3; D is uncertain. V shed 3 bases and J shed 2 bases, with 11 bases lying between them. Germline V gene sequence: CDR1 GTSNPN, CDR2 SVGIG (reference sequence). There are 14 residues in the CDR3.

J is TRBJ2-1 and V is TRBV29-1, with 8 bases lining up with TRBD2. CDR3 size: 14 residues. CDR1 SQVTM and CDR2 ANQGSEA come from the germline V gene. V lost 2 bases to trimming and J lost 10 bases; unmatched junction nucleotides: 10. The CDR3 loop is CSVERRGVLSEQFF. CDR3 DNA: TGCAGCGTTGAAAGGCGGGGGGTTTTATCCGAGCAGTTCTTC.

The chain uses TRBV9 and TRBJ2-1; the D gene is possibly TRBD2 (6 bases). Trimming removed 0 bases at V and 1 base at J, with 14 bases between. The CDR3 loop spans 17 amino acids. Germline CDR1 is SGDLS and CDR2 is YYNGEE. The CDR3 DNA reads TGTGCCAGCAGCGTAGTGCCGGGGAGGAGATCCTACAATGAGCAGTTCTTC. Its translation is CASSVVPGRRSYNEQFF. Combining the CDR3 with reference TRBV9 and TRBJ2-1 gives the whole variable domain DSGVTQTPKHLITATGQRVTLRCSPRSGDLSVYWYQQSLDQGLQFLIQYYNGEERAKGNILERFSAQQFPDLHSELNLSSLELGDSALYFCASSVVPGRRSYNEQFFGPGTRLTVL.

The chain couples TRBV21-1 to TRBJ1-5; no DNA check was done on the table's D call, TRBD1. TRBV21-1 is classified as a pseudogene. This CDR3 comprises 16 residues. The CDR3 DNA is TGTGCCAGCAGCAAAGATGTAGGACACAGGAATCAGCCCCAGCATTTT. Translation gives CASSKDVGHRNQPQHF.

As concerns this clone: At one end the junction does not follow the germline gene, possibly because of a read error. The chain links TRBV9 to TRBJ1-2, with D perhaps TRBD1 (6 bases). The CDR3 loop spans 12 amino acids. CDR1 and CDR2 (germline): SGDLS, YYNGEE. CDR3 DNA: TGTGCCAGCAGCGCAAAGGACAGCCCTCCTGCCTTC. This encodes CASSAKDSPPAF.

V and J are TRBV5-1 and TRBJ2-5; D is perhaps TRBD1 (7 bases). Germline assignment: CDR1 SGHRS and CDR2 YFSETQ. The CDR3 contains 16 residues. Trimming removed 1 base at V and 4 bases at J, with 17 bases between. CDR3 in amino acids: CASSLTGAGLVETQYF. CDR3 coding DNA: TGCGCCAGCAGCTTGACAGGGGCGGGGTTGGTAGAGACCCAGTACTTC.

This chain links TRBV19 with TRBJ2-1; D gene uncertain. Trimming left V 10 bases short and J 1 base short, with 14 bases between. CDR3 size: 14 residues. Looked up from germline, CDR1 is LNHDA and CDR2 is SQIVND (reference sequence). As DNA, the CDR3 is TGTGCCACAAGTCGTTCGGGTTCCTACAATGAGCAGTTCTTC. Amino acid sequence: CATSRSGSYNEQFF. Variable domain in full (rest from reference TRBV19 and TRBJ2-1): DGGITQSPKYLFRKEGQNVTLSCEQNLNHDAMYWYRQDPGQGLRLIYYSQIVNDFQKGDIAEGYSVSREKKESFPLTVTSAQKNPTAFYLCATSRSGSYNEQFFGPGTRLTVL.

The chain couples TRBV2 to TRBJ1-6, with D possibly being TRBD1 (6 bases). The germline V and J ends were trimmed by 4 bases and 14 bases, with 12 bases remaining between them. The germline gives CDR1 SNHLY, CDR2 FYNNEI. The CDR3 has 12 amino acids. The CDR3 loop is CASSVEAGALHF. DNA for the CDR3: TGTGCCAGCAGTGTGGAGGCAGGGGCCCTCCACTTT. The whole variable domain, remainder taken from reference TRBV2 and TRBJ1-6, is EPEVTQTPSHQVTQMGQEVILRCVPISNHLYFYWYRQILGQKVEFLVSFYNNEISEKSEIFDDQFSVERPDGSNFTLKIRSTKLEDSAMYFCASSVEAGALHFGNGTRLTVT.

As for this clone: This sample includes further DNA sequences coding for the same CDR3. For the CDR3, the DNA is TGTGCCAGCAGTGAAAGGTACGGGGGGTTCGACGAGCAGTACTTC. Its translation: CASSERYGGFDEQYF. The rearrangement joins TRBV6-1 to TRBJ2-7; 7 bases agree with TRBD2. The CDR3 covers 15 residues. CDR1 is MNHNS, CDR2 SASEGT, per germline. V trimming: 2 bases; J trimming: 5 bases; junction bases outside the gene matches: 9.

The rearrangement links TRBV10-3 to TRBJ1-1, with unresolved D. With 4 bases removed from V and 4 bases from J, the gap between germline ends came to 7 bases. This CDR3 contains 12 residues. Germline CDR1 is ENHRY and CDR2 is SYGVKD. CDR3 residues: CAISGAGTEAFF. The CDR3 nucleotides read TGTGCCATCAGTGGGGCCGGCACTGAAGCTTTCTTT.

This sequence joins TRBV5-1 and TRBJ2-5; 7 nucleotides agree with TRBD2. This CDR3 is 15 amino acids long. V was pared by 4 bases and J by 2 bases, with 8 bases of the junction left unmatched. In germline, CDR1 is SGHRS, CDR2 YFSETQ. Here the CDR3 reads CASSHRLAAQETQYF. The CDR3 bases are TGCGCCAGCAGCCACCGACTAGCAGCTCAAGAGACCCAGTACTTC.

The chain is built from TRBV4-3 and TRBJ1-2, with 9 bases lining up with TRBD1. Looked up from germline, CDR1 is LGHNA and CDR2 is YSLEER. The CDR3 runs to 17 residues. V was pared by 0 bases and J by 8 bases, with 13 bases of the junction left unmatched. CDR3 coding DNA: TGCGCCAGCAGCCAAGAGAGTCTCCGGGACAGGGACGGGGGCTACACCTTC. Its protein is CASSQESLRDRDGGYTF.

The CDR3 protein is CASSWTSGSGGELFF. The DNA of the CDR3 is TGCGCCAGCAGCTGGACTAGCGGGAGTGGCGGGGAGCTGTTTTTT. This rearrangement joins TRBV5-1 to TRBJ2-2, with 13 bases matching TRBD2. The CDR3 extends over 15 amino acids. The ends lost 3 bases at V and 7 bases at J; junction bases unmatched: 3. From germline, CDR1 is SGHRS and CDR2 YFSETQ.

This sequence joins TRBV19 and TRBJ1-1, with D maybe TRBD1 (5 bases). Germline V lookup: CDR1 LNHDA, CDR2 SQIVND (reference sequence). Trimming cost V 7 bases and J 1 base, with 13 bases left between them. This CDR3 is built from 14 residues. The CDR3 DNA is TGTGCCAGTACCTCGAGGCAGGGGAACACTGAAGCTTTCTTT. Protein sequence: CASTSRQGNTEAFF.

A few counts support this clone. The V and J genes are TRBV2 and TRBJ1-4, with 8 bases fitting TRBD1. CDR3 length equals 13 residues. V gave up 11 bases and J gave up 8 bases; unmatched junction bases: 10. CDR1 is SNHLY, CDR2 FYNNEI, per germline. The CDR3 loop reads CAGHGTGLEKLFF. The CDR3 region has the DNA TGTGCCGGACACGGGACAGGCTTGGAAAAACTGTTTTTT.

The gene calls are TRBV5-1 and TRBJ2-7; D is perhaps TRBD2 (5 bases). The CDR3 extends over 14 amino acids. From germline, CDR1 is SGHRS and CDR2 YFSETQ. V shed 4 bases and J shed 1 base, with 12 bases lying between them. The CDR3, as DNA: TGCGCCAGCAGCCCGACATCGGGGTCCTACGAGCAGTACTTC. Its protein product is CASSPTSGSYEQYF.

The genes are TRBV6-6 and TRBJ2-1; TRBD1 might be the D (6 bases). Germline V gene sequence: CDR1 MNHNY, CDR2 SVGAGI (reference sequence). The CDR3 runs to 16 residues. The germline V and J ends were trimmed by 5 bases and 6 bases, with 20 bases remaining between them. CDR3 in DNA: TGTGCCAGCAGTCGACATACCCTTGGGGGCGGCAATGAGCAGTTCTTC. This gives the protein CASSRHTLGGGNEQFF.

The CDR3 loop is CASSEQGVLYNEQFF. The CDR3 nucleotides read TGTGCCAGCAGTGAGCAGGGGGTCCTCTACAATGAGCAGTTCTTC. V usage is TRBV6-1 and J usage is TRBJ2-1; 7 bases fit TRBD1. CDR1 and CDR2 (germline): MNHNS, SASEGT. Germline trimming cut 3 bases from V and 3 bases from J; bases unmatched to any gene: 5. The CDR3 is made up of 15 amino acids.

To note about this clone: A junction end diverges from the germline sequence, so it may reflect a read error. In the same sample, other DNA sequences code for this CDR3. The CDR3 bases are TGTGCCAGCTCACCCACACGAGCGACAGGTGGCTCTGGGGCCAACGGCCTGACTTTC. Residues: CASSPTRATGGSGANGLTF. V is TRBV18 and J is TRBJ2-6; D might be TRBD1 (6 bases). This CDR3 is 19 amino acids long. Germline CDR1 reads KGHSH; CDR2 reads LQKENI.

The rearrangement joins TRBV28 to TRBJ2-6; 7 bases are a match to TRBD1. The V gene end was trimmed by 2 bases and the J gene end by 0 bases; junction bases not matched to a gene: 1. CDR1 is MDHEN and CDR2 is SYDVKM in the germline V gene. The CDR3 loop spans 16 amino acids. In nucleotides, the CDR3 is TGTGCCAGCAGTTTACCAGGGGGCTCTGGGGCCAACGTCCTGACTTTC. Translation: CASSLPGGSGANVLTF.

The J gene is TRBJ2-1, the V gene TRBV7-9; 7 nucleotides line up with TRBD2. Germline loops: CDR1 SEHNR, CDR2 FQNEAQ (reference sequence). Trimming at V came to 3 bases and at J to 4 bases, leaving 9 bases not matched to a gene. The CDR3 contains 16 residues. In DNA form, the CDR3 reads TGTGCCAGCAGCTTGGGGGGGGGTTTTAGATACAATGAGCAGTTCTTC. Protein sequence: CASSLGGGFRYNEQFF.

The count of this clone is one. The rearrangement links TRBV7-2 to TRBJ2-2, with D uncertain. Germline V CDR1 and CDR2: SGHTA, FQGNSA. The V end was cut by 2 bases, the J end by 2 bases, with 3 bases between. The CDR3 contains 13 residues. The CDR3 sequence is CASSLPNTGELFF. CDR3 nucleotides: TGTGCCAGCAGCTTACCAAACACCGGGGAGCTGTTTTTT.

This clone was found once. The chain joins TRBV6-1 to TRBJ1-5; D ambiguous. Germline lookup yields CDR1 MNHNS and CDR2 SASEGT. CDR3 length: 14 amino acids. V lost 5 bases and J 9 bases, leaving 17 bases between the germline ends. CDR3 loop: CASSKSGRNWPQHF. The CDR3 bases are TGTGCCAGCAGTAAATCGGGGAGGAACTGGCCCCAGCATTTT.

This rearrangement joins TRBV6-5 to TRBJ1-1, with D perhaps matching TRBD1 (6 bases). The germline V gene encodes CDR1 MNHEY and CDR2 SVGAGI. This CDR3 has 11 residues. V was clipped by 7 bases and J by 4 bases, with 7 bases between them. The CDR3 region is CASKQGTEAFF. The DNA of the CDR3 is TGTGCCAGCAAACAGGGCACTGAAGCTTTCTTT.

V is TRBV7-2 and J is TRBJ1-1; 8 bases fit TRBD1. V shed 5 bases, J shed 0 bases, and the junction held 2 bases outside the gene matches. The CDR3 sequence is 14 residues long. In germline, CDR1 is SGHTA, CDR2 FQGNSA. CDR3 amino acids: CASSLTGVNTEAFF. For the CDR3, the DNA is TGTGCCAGCAGCCTGACAGGGGTGAACACTGAAGCTTTCTTT.

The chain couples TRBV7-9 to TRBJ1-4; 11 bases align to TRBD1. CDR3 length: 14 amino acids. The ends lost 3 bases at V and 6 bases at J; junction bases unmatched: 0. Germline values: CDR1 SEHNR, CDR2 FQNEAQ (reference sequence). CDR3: CASSLGQGDEKLFF. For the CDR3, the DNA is TGTGCCAGCAGCTTGGGACAGGGGGATGAAAAACTGTTTTTT.

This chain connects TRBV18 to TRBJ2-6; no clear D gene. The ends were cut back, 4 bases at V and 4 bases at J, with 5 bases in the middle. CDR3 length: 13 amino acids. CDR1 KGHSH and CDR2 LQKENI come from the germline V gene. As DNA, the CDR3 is TGTGCCAGCTCACTGGGCGGGGCCAACGTCCTGACTTTC. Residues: CASSLGGANVLTF.

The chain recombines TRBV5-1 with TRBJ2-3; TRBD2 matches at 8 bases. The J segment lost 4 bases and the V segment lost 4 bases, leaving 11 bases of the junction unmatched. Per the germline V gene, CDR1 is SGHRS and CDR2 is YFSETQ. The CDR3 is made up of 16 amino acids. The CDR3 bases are TGCGCCAGCAGCCAAACACCGGGACTAGAGGCAGATACGCAGTATTTT. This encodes CASSQTPGLEADTQYF.

In DNA, the CDR3 is TGCAGCGTCGACACTAGCGGAACCTACAATGAGCAGTTCTTC. Translation gives CSVDTSGTYNEQFF. J is TRBJ2-1 and V is TRBV29-1; TRBD2 agrees at 8 bases. The V gene end was trimmed by 6 bases and the J gene end by 2 bases; junction bases not matched to a gene: 6. Germline CDR1 and CDR2: SQVTM and ANQGSEA. The CDR3 loop spans 14 amino acids.

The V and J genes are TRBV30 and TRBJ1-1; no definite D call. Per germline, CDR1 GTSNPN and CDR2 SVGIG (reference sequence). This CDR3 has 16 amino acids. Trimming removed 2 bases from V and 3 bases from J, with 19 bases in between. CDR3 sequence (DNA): TGTGCCTGGAGTACCTATCGGGGAATAACGGACACTGAAGCTTTCTTT. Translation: CAWSTYRGITDTEAFF.

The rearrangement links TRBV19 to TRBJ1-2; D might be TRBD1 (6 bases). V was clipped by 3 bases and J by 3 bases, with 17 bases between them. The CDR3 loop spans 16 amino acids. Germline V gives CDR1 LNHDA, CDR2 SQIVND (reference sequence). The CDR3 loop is CASSMPVYRQDYGYTF. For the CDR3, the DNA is TGTGCCAGTAGTATGCCGGTATATCGACAGGACTATGGCTACACCTTC.

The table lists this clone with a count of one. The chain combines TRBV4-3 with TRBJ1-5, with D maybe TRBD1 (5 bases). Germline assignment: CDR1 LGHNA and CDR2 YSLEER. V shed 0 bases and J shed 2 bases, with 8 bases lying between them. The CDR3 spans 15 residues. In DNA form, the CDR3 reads TGCGCCAGCAGCCAAGAGGCCAGGGGCAATCAGCCCCAGCATTTT. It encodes CASSQEARGNQPQHF.